The clone carrying this TCR beta chain was counted a single time. The V end lost 5 bases, the J end lost 0 bases, and 8 bases lay between the germline ends. The CDR3 is 14 residues long. CDR1 is SGHNT and CDR2 is YENEEA in the germline V gene. These data belong to a study of blood T cell repertoires in COVID-19. In the study overall: Italy, Spain and the United States were the sources of the convalescent and acute COVID-19 samples. PBMCs, B-cell-depleted T cells, or T cells provided the cDNA or gDNA that made up the material.

In the original analysis: Amplification of reference gene primers was used by the study to estimate nucleated cell counts. Repertoires were generated with immunoSEQ multiplex PCR, while TCRdb's copy carries only in-frame clones and drops some. The V and J calls and clone size were taken over from that table, and D and trimming were inferred from the DNA. The table records a few hundred thousand clones, more than 80% of them present only once. Enrollment of patients from Seattle took place during active infection, with longitudinal follow-up. V usage is TRBV11-3 and J usage is TRBJ2-4; perhaps TRBD1 as D (5 bases). The receptor's source is a woman aged 45-59 years with COVID-19, enrolled during active disease. Sequenced input: peripheral blood. CDR3 amino acids: CASSLTVAKNIQYF. The CDR3 DNA follows: TGTGCCAGCAGCCTGACAGTAGCCAAAAACATTCAGTACTTC.